This T cell receptor (beta chain) was sequenced for a study of blood T cells in healthy people across ages. As for this clonotype: The antigen remains undetermined.

V lost 8 bases to trimming and J lost 3 bases, with 17 bases between them. The CDR3 totals 14 residues. CDR1 is SGHVS and CDR2 is FNYEAQ in the germline V gene. A J-beta primer mix and a sample-barcoded 5' primer were used in a second PCR of roughly 7 to 12 cycles. TCRdb re-called the 5' RACE reads with MiXCR, one entry per CDR3 protein. Of roughly 1.4 million distinct CDR3 sequences listed, 45% to 70% are singletons. Findings and limits, study-wide: Fewer expanded clones and more diversity marked long-lived versus aged donors.

Sequencing used blood. The receptor comes from a man aged 18 to 29 in good health. The gene calls are TRBV7-6 and TRBJ2-7; the D is unclear. The CDR3 reads CASGVMDGFYEQYF. Written as DNA, the CDR3 is TGTGCCAGCGGGGTAATGGACGGATTCTACGAGCAGTACTTC.